This T cell receptor beta chain was identified in a study of cytomegalovirus exposure and HLA in healthy donors. The CDR3 contains 14 residues. Notes on the study in general: A later analysis revealed that TCR association rates differed between HLA loci, peaking at DRB1 and bottoming out at HLA-C. Later analysis found that TCR beta chains associated with HLA were more clonally expanded than other, equally common chains. Usually a TCR sequence was rare, but some public TCRs were found in many donors. The classifier reportedly diagnosed cytomegalovirus status with high specificity and sensitivity.

A single count supports this clone. Antigen: not known. PCR used 60 Vbeta primers and 13 Jbeta primers. Produced via immunoSEQ multiplex PCR; TCRdb's table is partial and in-frame only. The sample carries under 95,000 clones, over 60% recorded once. What was sequenced was PBMCs. This rearrangement joins TRBV12-2 to TRBJ2-5; TRBD1, as called in the table, went unchecked against the DNA. TRBV12-2 is labeled a pseudogene. The source is a male donor in good health and CMV-seronegative. DNA for the CDR3: TGTGCAAGTCGCCCGCGGACAGGTCAAGAGACCCAGTACTTC. Residues: CASRPRTGQETQYF.